This TCR beta chain came from a study of T-cell reconstitution after alpha-beta-depleted transplantation in children. The study's findings and limits: Day-60 TCRbeta diversity that was high in some patients was derived from surviving recipient T cells and thymic progenitors. At around two months after transplant, the alpha-beta T cells were reportedly derived from several hundred expanded clones that came from non-depleted graft cells.

The germline gives CDR1 SGHDT, CDR2 YYEEEE. J lost 6 bases, V lost 6 bases, and 9 bases had no gene match. The CDR3 loop spans 14 amino acids. With respect to this clonotype: Its specificity is not known.

Construction of the TCRbeta library involved unique molecular identifiers. In TCRdb, the PCR reads were re-called with MiXCR into one record per CDR3 protein. This sample has hundreds of thousands of distinct CDR3 sequences, with 8.4% found just once. This chain links TRBV5-6 with TRBJ1-1; 9 bases are shared with TRBD1. This TCR was sampled from a male patient under 10 years old who had a stem cell transplant for acute myeloid leukemia, so the T cells may come from the graft donor. The material was PBMCs, mostly from graft donor cells, obtained 360 days after TCRalphabeta/CD19-depleted stem cell transplant. CDR3 DNA sequence: TGTGCCAGCATGCTCCGGACAGGGGCCGCTGAAGCTTTCTTT. It codes for CASMLRTGAAEAFF.